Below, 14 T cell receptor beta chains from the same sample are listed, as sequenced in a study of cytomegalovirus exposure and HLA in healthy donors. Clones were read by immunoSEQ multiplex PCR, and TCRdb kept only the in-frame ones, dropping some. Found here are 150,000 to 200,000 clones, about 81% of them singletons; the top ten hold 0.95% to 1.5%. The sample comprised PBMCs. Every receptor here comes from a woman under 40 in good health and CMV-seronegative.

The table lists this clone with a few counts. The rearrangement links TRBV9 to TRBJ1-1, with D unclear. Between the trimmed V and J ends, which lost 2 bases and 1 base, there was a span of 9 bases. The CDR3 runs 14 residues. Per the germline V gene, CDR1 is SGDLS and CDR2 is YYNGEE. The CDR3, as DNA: TGTGCCAGCAGCGTGAGGCAGTCGAACACTGAAGCTTTCTTT. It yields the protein CASSVRQSNTEAFF.

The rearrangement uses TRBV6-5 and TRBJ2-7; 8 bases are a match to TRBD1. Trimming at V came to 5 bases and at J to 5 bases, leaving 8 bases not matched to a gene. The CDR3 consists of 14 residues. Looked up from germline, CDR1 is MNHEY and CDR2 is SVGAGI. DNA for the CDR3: TGTGCCAGCAGTGCGGACAGGGTAAGCCACGAGCAGTACTTC. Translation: CASSADRVSHEQYF.

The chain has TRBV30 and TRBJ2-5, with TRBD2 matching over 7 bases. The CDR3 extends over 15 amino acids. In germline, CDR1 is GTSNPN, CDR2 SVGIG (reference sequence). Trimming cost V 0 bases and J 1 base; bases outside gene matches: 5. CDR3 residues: CAWSVQAGAQETQYF. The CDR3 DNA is TGTGCCTGGAGTGTTCAGGCGGGAGCCCAAGAGACCCAGTACTTC.

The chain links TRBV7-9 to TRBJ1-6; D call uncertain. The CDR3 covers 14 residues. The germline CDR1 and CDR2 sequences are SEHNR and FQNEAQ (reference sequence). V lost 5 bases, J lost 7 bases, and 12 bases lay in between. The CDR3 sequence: CASSPEVRNSPLHF. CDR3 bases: TGTGCCAGCAGCCCCGAGGTCCGGAATTCACCCCTCCACTTT.

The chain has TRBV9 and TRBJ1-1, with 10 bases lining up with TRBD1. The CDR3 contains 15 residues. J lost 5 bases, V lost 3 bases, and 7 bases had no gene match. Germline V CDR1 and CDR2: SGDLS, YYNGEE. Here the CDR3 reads CASSADGTGATEAFF. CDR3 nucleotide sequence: TGTGCCAGCAGCGCAGACGGGACAGGGGCGACTGAAGCTTTCTTT.

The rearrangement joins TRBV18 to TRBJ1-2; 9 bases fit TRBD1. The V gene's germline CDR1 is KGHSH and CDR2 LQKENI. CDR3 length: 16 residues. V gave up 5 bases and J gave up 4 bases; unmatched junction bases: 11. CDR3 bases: TGTGCCAGCTCATCATTCCGGGACAGGGAGGGCTATGGCTACACCTTC. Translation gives CASSSFRDREGYGYTF.

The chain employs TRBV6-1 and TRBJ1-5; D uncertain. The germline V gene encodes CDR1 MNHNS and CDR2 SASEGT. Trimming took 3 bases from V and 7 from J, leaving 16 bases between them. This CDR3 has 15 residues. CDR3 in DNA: TGTGCCAGCAGTGAGTCCCTTGTTGTACGGCAGCCCCAGCATTTT. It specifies CASSESLVVRQPQHF.

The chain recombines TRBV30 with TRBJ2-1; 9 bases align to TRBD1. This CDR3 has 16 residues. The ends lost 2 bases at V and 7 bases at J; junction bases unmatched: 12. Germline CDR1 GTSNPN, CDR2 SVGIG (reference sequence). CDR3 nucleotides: TGTGCCTGGAGTCACCTGGGACAGGGAGGAGGGAATGAGCAGTTCTTC. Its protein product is CAWSHLGQGGGNEQFF.

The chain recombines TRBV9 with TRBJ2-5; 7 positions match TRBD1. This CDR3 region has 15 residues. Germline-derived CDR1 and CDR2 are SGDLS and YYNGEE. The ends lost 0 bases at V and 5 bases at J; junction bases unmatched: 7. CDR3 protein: CASSVAQGGKETQYF. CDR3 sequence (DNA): TGTGCCAGCAGCGTAGCCCAAGGGGGCAAGGAGACCCAGTACTTC.

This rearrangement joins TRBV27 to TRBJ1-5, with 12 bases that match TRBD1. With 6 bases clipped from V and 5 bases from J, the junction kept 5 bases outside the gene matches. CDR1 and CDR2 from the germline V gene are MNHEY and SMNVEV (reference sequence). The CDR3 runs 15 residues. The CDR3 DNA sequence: TGTGCCAGCAGATCCGGGACAGGGGGCTATCAGCCCCAGCATTTT. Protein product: CASRSGTGGYQPQHF.

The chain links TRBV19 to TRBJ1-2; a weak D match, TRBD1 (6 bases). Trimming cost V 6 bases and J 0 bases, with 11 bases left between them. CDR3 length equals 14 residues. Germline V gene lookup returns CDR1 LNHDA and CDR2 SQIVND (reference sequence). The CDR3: CASSGTTTNYGYTF. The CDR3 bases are TGTGCCAGTAGCGGGACAACGACTAACTATGGCTACACCTTC.

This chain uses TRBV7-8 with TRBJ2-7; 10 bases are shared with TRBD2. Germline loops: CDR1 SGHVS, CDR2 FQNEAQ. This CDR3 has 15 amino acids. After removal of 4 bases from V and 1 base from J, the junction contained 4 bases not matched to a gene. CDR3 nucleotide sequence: TGTGCCAGCAGCTCTCGGACTAGCGGTTCCTACGAGCAGTACTTC. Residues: CASSSRTSGSYEQYF. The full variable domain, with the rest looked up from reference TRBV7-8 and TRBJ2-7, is GAGVSQSPRYKVAKRGQDVALRCDPISGHVSLFWYQQALGQGPEFLTYFQNEAQLDKSGLPSDRFFAERPEGSVSTLKIQRTQQEDSAVYLCASSSRTSGSYEQYFGPGTRLTVT.

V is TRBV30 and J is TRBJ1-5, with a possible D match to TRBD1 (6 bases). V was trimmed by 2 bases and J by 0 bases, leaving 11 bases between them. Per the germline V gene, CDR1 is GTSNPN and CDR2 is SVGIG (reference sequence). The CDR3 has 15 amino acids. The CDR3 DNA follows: TGTGCCTGGAGTTACAGGGCCACTAGCAATCAGCCCCAGCATTTT. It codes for CAWSYRATSNQPQHF.

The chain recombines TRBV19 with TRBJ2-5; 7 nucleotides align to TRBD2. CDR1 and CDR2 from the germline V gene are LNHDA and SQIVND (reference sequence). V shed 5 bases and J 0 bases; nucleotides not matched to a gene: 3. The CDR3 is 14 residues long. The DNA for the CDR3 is TGTGCCAGTAGTCCAGGGACTAACCAAGAGACCCAGTACTTC. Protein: CASSPGTNQETQYF.